This passage covers 23 T cell receptor beta chains from one sample sequenced in a study of blood T cell repertoires in COVID-19. Profiled with immunoSEQ multiplex PCR; TCRdb holds only in-frame clones, not every one. The sample comprises about 210,000 clones, approximately 81% of which are singletons, and approximately 5% rests with the top ten. The specimen was peripheral blood. The receptors come from a woman of 80 years or more with acute or convalescent COVID-19.

This clone was seen more than once but under ten times. The chain is built from TRBV30 and TRBJ1-4; D is unclear. The CDR3 runs 12 residues. Germline CDR1 reads GTSNPN; CDR2 reads SVGIG (reference sequence). Trimming pared 5 bases from V and 8 bases from J, leaving 12 bases between. The CDR3: CAWARGEEKLFF. For the CDR3, the DNA is TGTGCCTGGGCGCGGGGTGAGGAAAAACTGTTTTTT. The full variable domain, with the rest looked up from reference TRBV30 and TRBJ1-4, is SQTIHQWPATLVQPVGSPLSLECTVEGTSNPNLYWYRQAAGRGLQLLFYSVGIGQISSEVPQNLSASRPQDRQFILSSKKLLLSDSGFYLCAWARGEEKLFFGSGTQLSVL.

V usage is TRBV5-8 and J usage is TRBJ1-2, with D unclear. V lost 4 bases and J lost 3, with 16 bases in between. The CDR3 extends over 15 amino acids. The germline V gene has CDR1 SGHTS and CDR2 YDEGEE. The CDR3 coding sequence is TGTGCCAGCAGCCTACGACCCCCGGGAGACTATGGCTACACCTTC. Its translation: CASSLRPPGDYGYTF.

Regarding this clone: The same CDR3 arises from other DNA sequences in this sample as well. The rearrangement joins TRBV5-1 to TRBJ2-5; TRBD1 matches at 11 bases. The CDR3 has 15 residues. The V gene end was trimmed by 0 bases and the J gene end by 4 bases; junction bases not matched to a gene: 2. In germline, CDR1 is SGHRS, CDR2 YFSETQ. CDR3 loop: CASSLAGTGGETQYF. The CDR3 nucleotides read TGCGCCAGCAGCTTGGCCGGGACAGGGGGAGAGACCCAGTACTTC. Full variable domain (missing parts from reference TRBV5-1 and TRBJ2-5): KAGVTQTPRYLIKTRGQQVTLSCSPISGHRSVSWYQQTPGQGLQFLFEYFSETQRNKGNFPGRFSGRQFSNSRSEMNVSTLELGDSALYLCASSLAGTGGETQYFGPGTRLLVL.

This clone appeared a single time. The chain's CDR3 is CATPQQGGYGYTF. For the CDR3, the DNA is TGTGCCACTCCCCAACAGGGGGGATATGGCTACACCTTC. This sequence joins TRBV27 and TRBJ1-2, with 8 bases matching TRBD1. Germline lookup yields CDR1 MNHEY and CDR2 SMNVEV (reference sequence). Losses at the gene ends were 10 bases for V and 5 bases for J; bases not matched to a gene: 9. This CDR3 is built from 13 residues.

The table lists this clone with a count of one. The chain has TRBV2 and TRBJ2-3, with TRBD2 matching over 7 bases. From germline, CDR1 is SNHLY and CDR2 FYNNEI. The CDR3 runs 14 residues. V lost 6 bases to trimming and J lost 4 bases; unmatched junction nucleotides: 7. The CDR3 sequence: CASSPLAVPDTQYF. The CDR3 nucleotides read TGTGCCAGCAGCCCGCTAGCGGTTCCAGATACGCAGTATTTT.

The V and J genes are TRBV9 and TRBJ2-1; 7 nucleotides agree with TRBD2. CDR1 and CDR2 (germline): SGDLS, YYNGEE. Trimming cost V 0 bases and J 3 bases; bases outside gene matches: 3. The CDR3 length is 15 residues. CDR3 bases: TGTGCCAGCAGCGTAGACGCGGGAGACTACAATGAGCAGTTCTTC. It codes for CASSVDAGDYNEQFF. The full variable domain, completed using reference TRBV9 and TRBJ2-1, is DSGVTQTPKHLITATGQRVTLRCSPRSGDLSVYWYQQSLDQGLQFLIQYYNGEERAKGNILERFSAQQFPDLHSELNLSSLELGDSALYFCASSVDAGDYNEQFFGPGTRLTVL.

The V and J genes are TRBV19 and TRBJ2-1; the D is unclear. V dropped 2 bases and J dropped 4 bases, with 6 bases sitting between them. From germline, CDR1 is LNHDA and CDR2 SQIVND (reference sequence). CDR3 length equals 13 residues. CDR3 DNA sequence: TGTGCCAGTAGTATAAACCGGTACAATGAGCAGTTCTTC. Translation gives CASSINRYNEQFF. Based on the CDR3 plus reference TRBV19 and TRBJ2-1, the full variable domain is DGGITQSPKYLFRKEGQNVTLSCEQNLNHDAMYWYRQDPGQGLRLIYYSQIVNDFQKGDIAEGYSVSREKKESFPLTVTSAQKNPTAFYLCASSINRYNEQFFGPGTRLTVL.

The chain links TRBV16 to TRBJ2-7; a weak D match, TRBD2 (6 bases). V was cut by 0 bases and J by 4 bases, with 10 bases left in between. Germline values: CDR1 KGHSY, CDR2 FQNENV. The CDR3 extends over 14 amino acids. DNA for the CDR3: TGTGCCAGCAGCCAATCTGCGGGAAGATACGAGCAGTACTTC. It yields the protein CASSQSAGRYEQYF.

The chain links TRBV5-1 to TRBJ2-7; 7 nucleotides align to TRBD1. The CDR3 consists of 15 residues. The V gene end was trimmed by 4 bases and the J gene end by 6 bases; junction bases not matched to a gene: 13. Germline CDR1 reads SGHRS; CDR2 reads YFSETQ. The CDR3 nucleotides are TGCGCCAGCAGCCTAACAGCTACAGGGGCCACCGAGCAGTACTTC. As protein: CASSLTATGATEQYF.

The chain has TRBV9 and TRBJ2-1; the D gene is possibly TRBD1 (5 bases). V lost 0 bases, J lost 4 bases, and 5 bases lay in between. Germline CDR1 and CDR2: SGDLS and YYNGEE. The CDR3 has 13 amino acids. The CDR3: CASSVAGYNEQFF. For the CDR3, the DNA is TGTGCCAGCAGCGTAGCAGGGTACAATGAGCAGTTCTTC.

V usage is TRBV4-1 and J usage is TRBJ2-5; D might be TRBD2 (6 bases). This CDR3 comprises 12 residues. The ends were cut back, 1 base at V and 9 bases at J, with 9 bases in the middle. Looked up from germline, CDR1 is MGHRA and CDR2 is YSYEKL. The CDR3 protein is CASSQGRGAQYF. The DNA of the CDR3 is TGCGCCAGCAGCCAAGGGAGGGGCGCCCAGTACTTC.

The chain links TRBV10-3 to TRBJ2-1; the match to TRBD2 covers 7 bases. The germline V gene has CDR1 ENHRY and CDR2 SYGVKD. Trimming took 8 bases from V and 5 from J; bases not matched to a gene: 12. The CDR3 totals 15 residues. CDR3 sequence (DNA): TGTGCCATCGCCGCGGGGGTCGCTTTGGACAATGAGCAGTTCTTC. Its translation: CAIAAGVALDNEQFF.

The chain employs TRBV4-3 and TRBJ1-2; tentatively, D is TRBD1 (6 bases). V was pared by 0 bases and J by 6 bases, with 17 bases between. The length of the CDR3 is 16 residues. Germline CDR1 is LGHNA and CDR2 is YSLEER. This chain's CDR3 is CASSQEVTGPYDGYTF. CDR3 nucleotide sequence: TGCGCCAGCAGCCAAGAGGTAACAGGGCCTTATGATGGCTACACCTTC.

For the CDR3, the DNA is TGTGCCAGCGTCACCCTTGCGGCTAGCCGGGGTCAGACCCAGTACTTC. Its translation is CASVTLAASRGQTQYF. This sequence joins TRBV7-2 and TRBJ2-5, with a tentative D call TRBD2 (5 bases). Germline CDR1 is SGHTA and CDR2 is FQGNSA. Trimming pared 8 bases from V and 6 bases from J, leaving 25 bases between. The CDR3 loop spans 16 amino acids.

This CDR3 is CSVEWSQDTEIYNEQFF. DNA for the CDR3: TGCAGCGTTGAATGGTCCCAGGACACCGAGATTTACAATGAGCAGTTCTTC. The chain has TRBV29-1 and TRBJ2-1; D possibly corresponds to TRBD1 (5 bases). Germline V lookup: CDR1 SQVTM, CDR2 ANQGSEA. The CDR3 consists of 17 residues. Trimming took 2 bases from V and 4 from J, leaving 21 bases between them.

This clone was detected only a few times. The chain recombines TRBV11-2 with TRBJ2-7, with 8 bases aligning to TRBD2. The germline CDR1 and CDR2 sequences are SGHAT and FQNNGV. The V gene end was trimmed by 3 bases and the J gene end by 4 bases; junction bases not matched to a gene: 8. The CDR3 consists of 15 residues. CDR3 in DNA: TGTGCCAGCAGCTTCCCGGGGGGGCTTGGGTACGAGCAGTACTTC. Protein: CASSFPGGLGYEQYF.

V and J are TRBV18 and TRBJ1-2, with 12 positions matching TRBD1. Unmatched junction bases numbered 3, after V lost 2 bases and J lost 5 bases. Germline lookup yields CDR1 KGHSH and CDR2 LQKENI. This CDR3 is 15 amino acids long. The CDR3 region has the DNA TGTGCCAGCTCACCAGGGACAGGGGGCGTGTATGGCTACACCTTC. It yields the protein CASSPGTGGVYGYTF. Based on the CDR3 plus reference TRBV18 and TRBJ1-2, the full variable domain is NAGVMQNPRHLVRRRGQEARLRCSPMKGHSHVYWYRQLPEEGLKFMVYLQKENIIDESGMPKERFSAEFPKEGPSILRIQQVVRGDSAAYFCASSPGTGGVYGYTFGSGTRLTVV.

This clone turned up a few times. The chain carries TRBV10-2 and TRBJ1-2, with D perhaps matching TRBD1 (6 bases). The CDR3 is 12 amino acids. In germline, CDR1 is WSHSY, CDR2 SAAADI. V lost 3 bases to trimming and J lost 13 bases, with 15 bases between them. The CDR3 reads CASSDNRASSTF. CDR3 nucleotide sequence: TGCGCCAGCAGTGACAACAGGGCTTCTTCCACCTTC.

The rearrangement links TRBV10-3 to TRBJ1-1; perhaps TRBD1 as D (5 bases). The CDR3 is made up of 13 amino acids. Trimming took off 2 bases at V and 2 bases at J, with 6 bases between the two ends. Germline CDR1 reads ENHRY; CDR2 reads SYGVKD. DNA for the CDR3: TGTGCCATCAGTGAGCAGGGTAACACTGAAGCTTTCTTT. This gives the protein CAISEQGNTEAFF.

This clone has only one observation. The CDR3 reads CASSQPGLKQFF. CDR3 nucleotide sequence: TGTGCCAGCAGCCAACCGGGACTAAAACAGTTCTTC. The chain carries TRBV3-1 (or the pseudogene TRBV3-2) and TRBJ2-1, with 7 bases aligning to TRBD2. The CDR3 has 12 residues. In germline, CDR1 is LGHDT, CDR2 YNNKEL (reference sequence). Losses at the gene ends were 2 bases for V and 13 bases for J; bases not matched to a gene: 5.

The CDR3 DNA sequence: TGTGCCAGCGGCTTGACAGGGGCTACGAACAATGAGCAGTTCTTC. Encoded protein: CASGLTGATNNEQFF. V is TRBV14 and J is TRBJ2-1, with 8 bases lining up with TRBD1. The germline gives CDR1 SGHDN, CDR2 FVKESK. The junction had 11 bases not matched to a gene; V was cut back by 8 bases and J by 5 bases. The CDR3 consists of 15 residues.

The V call is TRBV3-1 (or the pseudogene TRBV3-2), the J call TRBJ1-2; a weak D match, TRBD1 (6 bases). CDR1 is LGHDT, CDR2 YNNKEL, per germline (reference sequence). This CDR3 contains 15 residues. The V end was cut by 4 bases, the J end by 0 bases, with 12 bases between. CDR3 in amino acids: CASSPPGTPNYGYTF. CDR3 coding DNA: TGTGCCAGCAGCCCACCCGGGACACCTAACTATGGCTACACCTTC.

There are many counts of this clone. The chain is built from TRBV6-2 or TRBV6-3 and TRBJ2-7; D gene uncertain. V was cut by 3 bases and J by 6 bases, with 18 bases left in between. CDR1 is MNHEY, CDR2 SVGEGT, per germline. The CDR3 has 15 residues. DNA for the CDR3: TGTGCCAGCAGTTATTTGATTTTGGGCTTGAGCGAGCAGTACTTC. Translated, it gives CASSYLILGLSEQYF.